A selection of T cell receptor beta chains follows, all from one sample in a study of CD8+CD57+ T cells in acquired aplastic anemia. TCRdb itself ran the reads through MiXCR, one entry per CDR3 protein. Of fewer than 300,000 distinct CDR3 sequences listed, 82% were seen once; the top ten hold 40% to 50%. Sample: sorted CD4+, CD8+, or CD8+CD57+ T cells (not recorded which) from PBMCs. Every receptor here comes from a human donor with aplastic anemia. Both conserved end residues are part of each CDR3. Each record gives: CDR3 length, J gene, V gene, D gene, clone size, CDR3 protein, CDR3 DNA. The D gene is left open where the match is weak. Only part of the rows carry a size: once, few, many, or a class if the clone is expanded.

>14|TRBJ1-5|TRBV12-3/TRBV12-4|TRBD1|-
CASSRTGVEQPQHF
TGTGCCAGCAGTCGAACAGGGGTTGAACAGCCCCAGCATTTT
>13|TRBJ2-3|TRBV2|TRBD1|-
CASGQRGTDTEQF
TGTGCCAGCGGTCAGAGGGGGACAGATACGGAGCAGTTT
>14|TRBJ2-7|TRBV19|TRBD1|-
CASKQGTHSYEQYF
TGTGCCAGTAAACAGGGGACCCACTCCTACGAGCAGTACTTC
>17|TRBJ2-5|TRBV7-6|TRBD1|few
CASSLDPGQGRQETQYF
TGTGCCAGCAGCTTAGACCCGGGACAGGGGCGGCAAGAGACCCAGTACTTC
>14|TRBJ1-3|TRBV7-9|-|-
CASSHTGLGNNIFF
TGTGCCAGCAGCCATACAGGGTTGGGAAACAACATATTTTTT
>14|TRBJ2-3|TRBV7-8|TRBD2|-
CASGLAGSPDTQYF
TGTGCCAGCGGGTTAGCGGGCAGTCCCGATACGCAGTATTTT
>14|TRBJ1-6|TRBV12-3/TRBV12-4|-|many
CASSEGPLNSPLHF
TGTGCCAGCAGTGAGGGACCGCTTAATTCACCCCTCCACTTT
>13|TRBJ2-7|TRBV7-3|-|-
CASSLNPTSKQYF
TGTGCCAGCAGCTTAAATCCAACCTCCAAGCAGTACTTC
>16|TRBJ2-1|TRBV11-2|-|once
CASSPGSSSGYNEQFF
TGTGCCAGCAGCCCAGGCTCTAGTAGCGGATACAATGAGCAGTTCTTC
>13|TRBJ1-5|TRBV11-2|-|few
CASSLAGTEPQHF
TGTGCCAGCAGCTTAGCAGGGACTGAGCCCCAGCATTTT
>13|TRBJ1-1|TRBV2|TRBD1|-
CASSPWRGGEAFF
TGTGCCAGCAGCCCCTGGAGAGGGGGCGAGGCTTTCTTT